This entry lists 10 T cell receptor beta chains sequenced from one sample in a study of blood T cell repertoires in COVID-19 (dated by TCRdb to the early 2020s). The library was made by the immunoSEQ multiplex PCR assay. Not all clones reach the TCRdb copy of this immuneACCESS table, which keeps in-frame sequences only. Checked studies attribute under half of the gap to unresolved V genes and leave the rest unexplained. The sample table records under 70,000 clones; around 80% of these occur just once. 20% of the sample goes to the ten largest clones. Material: peripheral blood. The receptors originated from an elderly woman with active or convalescent COVID-19.

This chain connects TRBV6-6 to TRBJ2-7, with TRBD1 matching over 8 bases. V gave up 4 bases and J gave up 4 bases; unmatched junction bases: 9. Germline V gives CDR1 MNHNY, CDR2 SVGAGI (reference sequence). The CDR3 totals 15 residues. CDR3: CASSSQTGGSYEQYF. CDR3 nucleotide sequence: TGTGCCAGCAGTTCCCAAACAGGGGGAAGTTACGAGCAGTACTTC.

This clone was seen just once. This chain joins TRBV28 and TRBJ2-2, with D perhaps TRBD1 (5 bases). Trimming pared 6 bases from V and 5 bases from J, leaving 13 bases between. Germline assignment: CDR1 MDHEN and CDR2 SYDVKM. This CDR3 spans 14 amino acids. This CDR3 reads CASRGPGWTGELFF. CDR3 coding DNA: TGTGCCAGCAGGGGGCCTGGCTGGACCGGGGAGCTGTTTTTT.

The V gene is TRBV6-5, the J gene TRBJ2-5; D is possibly TRBD1 (6 bases). This CDR3 is built from 15 residues. Trimming pared 11 bases from V and 6 bases from J, leaving 25 bases between. Looked up from germline, CDR1 is MNHEY and CDR2 is SVGAGI. The CDR3 bases are TGTGCCGGCTGCCTCGATGGGGGCGCAATAAAGACCCAGTACTTC. Its protein is CAGCLDGGAIKTQYF.

The chain joins TRBV7-9 to TRBJ1-2; 7 bases map to TRBD1. Germline CDR1 is SEHNR and CDR2 is FQNEAQ (reference sequence). The CDR3 extends over 17 amino acids. Germline trimming cut 0 bases from V and 0 bases from J; bases unmatched to any gene: 7. CDR3 bases: TGTGCCAGCAGCTTAGCTCCCGGGACAGCAGCTAACTATGGCTACACCTTC. Translated: CASSLAPGTAANYGYTF. The entire variable domain, with the rest obtained from reference TRBV7-9 and TRBJ1-2, is as follows: DTGVSQNPRHKITKRGQNVTFRCDPISEHNRLYWYRQTLGQGPEFLTYFQNEAQLEKSRLLSDRFSAERPKGSFSTLEIQRTEQGDSAMYLCASSLAPGTAANYGYTFGSGTRLTVV.

The chain couples TRBV5-1 to TRBJ1-6, with D possibly TRBD1 on 6 matching bases. Germline-derived CDR1 and CDR2 are SGHRS and YFSETQ. Trimming took 0 bases from V and 7 from J, leaving 8 bases between them. The length of the CDR3 is 14 residues. CDR3 in amino acids: CASSLGDKNSPLHF. The DNA of the CDR3 is TGCGCCAGCAGCTTGGGGGACAAGAATTCACCCCTCCACTTT. Variable domain in full (rest from reference TRBV5-1 and TRBJ1-6): KAGVTQTPRYLIKTRGQQVTLSCSPISGHRSVSWYQQTPGQGLQFLFEYFSETQRNKGNFPGRFSGRQFSNSRSEMNVSTLELGDSALYLCASSLGDKNSPLHFGNGTRLTVT.

This clone was counted only a few times. The chain couples TRBV6-1 to TRBJ1-2, with D hard to call. Trimming took off 3 bases at V and 8 bases at J, with 7 bases between the two ends. The CDR3 has 11 residues. CDR1 is MNHNS and CDR2 is SASEGT in the germline V gene. In nucleotides, the CDR3 is TGTGCCAGCAGTGAGCGTAAAGGCTACACCTTC. Amino acid sequence: CASSERKGYTF.

The chain employs TRBV6-6 and TRBJ1-5; 8 nucleotides line up with TRBD1. Germline V gene lookup returns CDR1 MNHNY and CDR2 SVGAGI (reference sequence). CDR3 length equals 19 residues. Losses at the gene ends were 5 bases for V and 0 bases for J; bases not matched to a gene: 15. The CDR3 DNA sequence: TGTGCCAGCAGTCCTCGGGACAGGCGCGAATTATATAGCAATCAGCCCCAGCATTTT. Encoded protein: CASSPRDRRELYSNQPQHF.

The chain links TRBV9 to TRBJ1-1, with no clear D. CDR3 size: 13 residues. Per germline, CDR1 SGDLS and CDR2 YYNGEE. V gave up 4 bases and J gave up 6 bases, with 13 bases separating them. CDR3 residues: CASSPGVSPEAFF. CDR3 sequence (DNA): TGTGCCAGCAGCCCCGGGGTAAGCCCTGAAGCTTTCTTT.

The chain links TRBV5-1 to TRBJ1-6, with TRBD1 matching over 8 bases. The length of the CDR3 is 15 residues. In germline, CDR1 is SGHRS, CDR2 YFSETQ. The V and J ends lost 4 bases and 8 bases, in that order; junction bases with no gene match: 8. In DNA form, the CDR3 reads TGCGCCAGCAGCCCTAGGACAGGGAGCGATTCACCCCTCCACTTT. Its translation: CASSPRTGSDSPLHF.

The chain couples TRBV7-2 to TRBJ1-2; the D gene is possibly TRBD1 (5 bases). Trimming left V 0 bases short and J 8 bases short, with 19 bases between. CDR3 length: 16 amino acids. Germline values: CDR1 SGHTA, CDR2 FQGNSA. CDR3: CASSLASAGPVLGYTF. CDR3 DNA sequence: TGTGCCAGCAGCTTAGCTTCGGCAGGGCCCGTACTCGGCTACACCTTC. The whole variable domain, remainder taken from reference TRBV7-2 and TRBJ1-2, is GAGVSQSPSNKVTEKGKDVELRCDPISGHTALYWYRQSLGQGLEFLIYFQGNSAPDKSGLPSDRFSAERTGGSVSTLTIQRTQQEDSAVYLCASSLASAGPVLGYTFGSGTRLTVV.